These 22 T cell receptor beta chains originate from one sample sequenced in a study of T and B cells in COVID-19 patients. BIOMED2 TRB-A/B primer pools were used in multiplex TRB PCR. A single record per CDR3 protein comes from TCRdb applying MiXCR to the multiplex PCR reads. Found here are about 27,000 distinct CDR3 sequences, 32% of them singletons; the top ten hold 1.5% to 2%. Each TRB amplification used about 250-550 ng of genomic DNA from blood. The sequencing input was blood. Every receptor here comes from a human donor who had recovered from COVID-19.

This chain joins TRBV6-1 and TRBJ2-2; no clear D gene. The CDR3 runs 15 residues. The V gene lost 1 base and the J gene lost 1 base, with 7 bases spanning the gap. Germline V gene lookup returns CDR1 MNHNS and CDR2 SASEGT. CDR3 region: CASSEGVGNTGELFF. The CDR3 DNA is TGTGCCAGCAGTGAAGGGGTGGGGAACACCGGGGAGCTGTTTTTT.

This clonotype turned up a few times. The J gene is TRBJ1-5, the V gene TRBV19, with 11 positions matching TRBD1. The CDR3 spans 15 residues. Germline lookup yields CDR1 LNHDA and CDR2 SQIVND (reference sequence). The V gene end was trimmed by 5 bases and the J gene end by 6 bases; junction bases not matched to a gene: 6. The CDR3 region is CASSAGQGGGQPQHF. In DNA form, the CDR3 reads TGTGCCAGTAGTGCGGGACAGGGGGGAGGTCAGCCCCAGCATTTT.

V and J are TRBV4-3 and TRBJ2-1; tentative D call: TRBD2 (6 bases). CDR3 size: 15 residues. V was shortened by 0 bases and J by 8 bases, with 14 bases between the two germline ends. CDR1 LGHNA and CDR2 YSLEER come from the germline V gene. DNA of the CDR3: TGCGCCAGCAGCCAAGAGCTGGGAACTAGCCATGAGCAGTTCTTC. This gives the protein CASSQELGTSHEQFF.

By share, this clonotype ranks as medium-sized (0.01 to 0.1%). V and J are TRBV6-5 and TRBJ2-5; D is unclear. Trimming cost V 5 bases and J 5 bases, with 9 bases left between them. CDR1 is MNHEY, CDR2 SVGAGI, per germline. The CDR3 contains 12 residues. The CDR3 here is CASSPVGETQYF. For the CDR3, the DNA is TGTGCCAGCAGTCCCGTGGGGGAGACCCAGTACTTC.

The chain couples TRBV10-3 to TRBJ2-5, with D hard to call. V was clipped by 0 bases and J by 4 bases, with 15 bases between them. The CDR3 is 16 residues long. CDR1 is ENHRY, CDR2 SYGVKD, per germline. CDR3 region: CAISESLIRLGETQYF. CDR3 nucleotide sequence: TGTGCCATCAGTGAGTCCCTTATCCGCCTGGGAGAGACCCAGTACTTC.

This clonotype was detected a few times. J is TRBJ1-6 and V is TRBV12-3 or TRBV12-4, with D possibly matching TRBD1 (6 bases). V was shortened by 5 bases and J by 0 bases, with 17 bases between the two germline ends. CDR3 size: 18 residues. For the CDR3, the DNA is TGTGCCAGCAGTCACCGGACAGCCGTTAGCTCCTATAATTCACCCCTCCACTTT. Its protein product is CASSHRTAVSSYNSPLHF.

There are a few counts of this clonotype. The genes are TRBV6-5 and TRBJ2-5; D is unresolved. The V and J ends lost 2 bases and 0 bases respectively, with 7 bases between them. This CDR3 comprises 14 residues. Germline V CDR1 and CDR2: MNHEY, SVGAGI. Here the CDR3 reads CASSYGRNQETQYF. CDR3 in DNA: TGTGCCAGCAGTTACGGGCGGAACCAAGAGACCCAGTACTTC.

The chain links TRBV4-3 to TRBJ2-2; D perhaps matches TRBD2 (6 bases). There are 16 residues in the CDR3. The germline gives CDR1 LGHNA, CDR2 YSLEER. The V and J ends lost 1 base and 3 bases respectively, with 12 bases between them. The CDR3: CASSQAGAGYTGELFF. CDR3 nucleotide sequence: TGCGCCAGCAGCCAAGCTGGGGCGGGGTACACCGGGGAGCTGTTTTTT.

The CDR3 DNA reads as TGTGCCAGCAGCCAAGGAGCGGAAGGACGCCAAGAGACCCAGTACTTC. Its translation is CASSQGAEGRQETQYF. This chain uses TRBV4-2 with TRBJ2-5, with a weak D call TRBD2 (5 bases). Per germline, CDR1 LGHNA and CDR2 YNFKEQ. V lost 1 base to trimming and J lost 1 base, with 13 bases between them. The length of the CDR3 is 16 residues.

This clonotype qualifies as medium-sized. The chain is built from TRBV29-1 and TRBJ2-7; tentatively, D is TRBD2 (6 bases). Germline CDR1 reads SQVTM; CDR2 reads ANQGSEA. V was shortened by 4 bases and J by 1 base, with 14 bases between the two germline ends. The CDR3 runs 14 residues. The CDR3 is CSVGLAADSYEQYF. The CDR3 DNA sequence: TGCAGCGTTGGTTTAGCGGCGGATTCCTACGAGCAGTACTTC.

This chain joins TRBV7-4 and TRBJ2-7; 9 bases are shared with TRBD2. The CDR3 extends over 15 amino acids. The ends lost 9 bases at V and 1 base at J; junction bases unmatched: 10. Germline-derived CDR1 and CDR2 are SGHVT and SQSDAQ. This CDR3 reads CARTLLSGGSYEQYF. DNA of the CDR3: TGTGCCAGGACCTTACTCAGCGGGGGGTCCTACGAGCAGTACTTC.

The J gene is TRBJ1-2, the V gene TRBV18; weak D call: TRBD1 (5 bases). Germline loops: CDR1 KGHSH, CDR2 LQKENI. Deletions cut 0 bases from V and 7 bases from J, with 12 bases between. CDR3 length equals 14 residues. CDR3 residues: CASSPPFRDGGYTF. Here the CDR3 DNA reads TGTGCCAGCTCACCACCTTTCCGGGACGGTGGCTACACCTTC.

This chain connects TRBV20-1 to TRBJ2-5; the D is unclear. Germline V lookup: CDR1 DFQATT, CDR2 SNEGSKA (reference sequence). The CDR3 consists of 12 residues. V shed 5 bases and J shed 2 bases, with 9 bases lying between them. The CDR3 region is CSAPPLQETQYF. The CDR3 nucleotides are TGCAGTGCTCCCCCCCTACAAGAGACCCAGTACTTC.

This clonotype is labeled medium-sized. The chain recombines TRBV30 with TRBJ1-6; no clear D. Trimming took off 2 bases at V and 10 bases at J, with 12 bases between the two ends. This CDR3 is built from 13 residues. Germline CDR1 and CDR2: GTSNPN and SVGIG (reference sequence). The CDR3 here is CAWSRERMSPLHF. The CDR3 DNA sequence: TGTGCCTGGAGTAGGGAACGCATGTCACCCCTCCACTTT.

As for this clonotype: The junction and the germline gene differ at one end; a read error may be behind it. The chain couples TRBV5-6 to TRBJ1-6; no reliable D call. Germline CDR1 reads SGHDT; CDR2 reads YYEEEE. This CDR3 comprises 16 residues. CDR3 nucleotides: TGCGCCAGCAGCTTGGTGGCGAGCTCCTATAATTCACCCCTCCACTTT. The encoded protein is CASSLVASSYNSPLHF.

This clonotype showed up just a few times. The rearrangement joins TRBV15 to TRBJ1-2; D gene uncertain. The CDR3 length is 14 residues. CDR1 is LNHNV and CDR2 is YYDKDF in the germline V gene (reference sequence). Trimming took off 0 bases at V and 3 bases at J, with 8 bases between the two ends. CDR3 amino acids: CATSRDIGDYGYTF. CDR3 sequence (DNA): TGTGCCACCAGCAGAGATATCGGGGACTATGGCTACACCTTC.

In its sample, this clonotype was seen a few times. The chain joins TRBV7-2 to TRBJ1-6; possible D gene TRBD1, 5 bases. Germline V gives CDR1 SGHTA, CDR2 FQGNSA. This CDR3 has 15 residues. V lost 4 bases, J lost 0 bases, and 7 bases lay in between. Here the CDR3 reads CASSSRVSYNSPLHF. The CDR3 DNA follows: TGTGCCAGCAGCTCCAGGGTCTCCTATAATTCACCCCTCCACTTT.

This clonotype has just a few counts. The chain couples TRBV27 to TRBJ2-7, with 8 bases identical to TRBD2. CDR3 length equals 16 residues. From germline, CDR1 is MNHEY and CDR2 SMNVEV (reference sequence). The trim removed 5 bases at V and 0 bases at J, leaving 9 bases unmatched. CDR3 nucleotide sequence: TGTGCCAGCAGTCCCTCAAGCGGGGGCATCTCCTACGAGCAGTACTTC. This sequence encodes CASSPSSGGISYEQYF.

This clonotype was detected once. This may come from a read error, since a much larger clone is one base off. The rearrangement joins TRBV19 to TRBJ2-7; 8 positions agree with TRBD1. CDR3 size: 14 residues. Germline-derived CDR1 and CDR2 are LNHDA and SQIVND (reference sequence). The V segment lost 5 bases and the J segment 8 bases; nucleotides outside the gene matches: 11. CDR3 residues: CASSVGQVSHKQYF. The CDR3 region has the DNA TGTGCCAGTAGTGTGGGACAGGTATCGCACAAGCAGTACTTC.

J is TRBJ2-3 and V is TRBV7-9, with D tentatively TRBD1 (5 bases). From germline, CDR1 is SEHNR and CDR2 FQNEAQ (reference sequence). The CDR3 runs to 14 residues. V lost 5 bases to trimming and J lost 4 bases, with 13 bases between them. The DNA for the CDR3 is TGTGCCAGCAGCGCAGGGCCCCTCGCAGATACGCAGTATTTT. It yields the protein CASSAGPLADTQYF.

V gene TRBV7-6 combines with J gene TRBJ2-1; D assignment may be TRBD1 or TRBD2 (5 bases each). Trimming removed 2 bases from V and 2 bases from J, with 10 bases in between. This CDR3 region has 15 residues. The germline V gene encodes CDR1 SGHVS and CDR2 FNYEAQ. The CDR3 loop reads CASSLRGDPYNEQFF. CDR3 coding DNA: TGTGCCAGCAGCTTAAGAGGGGACCCCTACAATGAGCAGTTCTTC.

This clonotype has just a few counts. At one end, the junction sequence differs from germline, possibly due to a read error. V is TRBV6-5 and J is TRBJ1-2; D is unclear. CDR3 length: 12 amino acids. Germline values: CDR1 MNHEY, CDR2 SVGAGI. The CDR3 region is CASSYLPGEAHF. CDR3 nucleotides: TGTGCCAGCAGTTACTTACCGGGTGAGGCACACTTC.